This T cell receptor beta chain was obtained from a study of spatial heterogeneity in lung cancer (dated by TCRdb to between 2019 and 2020). Turning to the overall study: More beta-chain than alpha-chain transcripts were consistently detected, likely reflecting higher beta-chain transcript abundance. In the raw uncorrected reads, each unique combination of TCR and UMI appeared more than ten times on average. In non-small cell lung cancer, the study made a quantitative comparison of TCR alpha and beta repertoires among multiple tumor regions, matched nontumor lung and blood. Nonsynonymous mutation counts, determined by whole-exome sequencing of tumor tissue, were related to TCR repertoire features. Both alpha and beta chains were TCR-sequenced in samples taken at surgery, namely 220 tumor regions, 61 to 65 matched nontumor lung samples and 50 to 60 PBMC samples. Broader findings and caveats from the paper: Confirming at a functional level the hypothesis that regional TCRs recognize regional mutations was considered to require additional single-cell paired TCR alpha and beta sequencing. Ubiquitous expanded tumor TCRs were found in blood more often at tumor resection than at routine follow-up.

Deletion took 5 bases off V and 4 bases off J, with a span of 21 bases between the germline ends. Per the germline V gene, MGHDK is the CDR1 and SYGVNS is the CDR2. The CDR3 holds 16 amino acids from the cysteine to the phenylalanine. Only the CDR3 portion is preserved as DNA: 48 bases, with reading frame beginning at the first base. This clonotype was observed a few times. Its target antigen remains unknown. Per-nucleotide qualities are absent, and no much larger clonotype sits a single base away. To prepare the library, 5' RACE was applied. The sequencer listed for this sample is NextSeq 500. In the TCR library protocol, a unique molecular identifier was attached to each TCR cDNA molecule so that PCR and sequencing errors could be corrected. In the authors' own workflow: TCR identification, UMI-based error correction and CDR3 extraction were performed with Decombinator tools. Expanded TCRs were defined as those above a frequency of 2 per 1,000, corresponding to the top 1% of the tumor frequency distribution. Renyi diversity was calculated using the R vegan package after each repertoire was subsampled 100 times to 5,000 TCRs. CDR3 similarity networks were built from amino acid triplet string-kernel similarity, with CDR3s being connected when pairwise similarity was above 0.82. TCRdb reran the public reads through fastp at Q25 and MiXCR, keeping productive beta chains. CDR3 protein duplicates are merged, each entry listing the most common genes and DNA. TCRdb's processing, not the authors' own work, is the source of the V and J calls. The sample includes about 50,000 distinct CDR3 sequences, with 7.5% to 8% observed a single time. The top ten constitute approximately 13% of the sample.

The time point label for this specimen denotes: sample taken at primary tumor resection. Without any cell sorting, TCR sequencing was performed on whole RNA extracted either from tumor and nontumor lung tissue or from cryopreserved PBMC samples. Samples were obtained from 65 to 90 patients with early-stage, untreated non-small cell lung cancer from the lung TRACERx cohort. Only patients with enough RNA available from two or more tumor regions were chosen for TCR sequencing. The rearrangement joined TRBV25-1 to TRBJ2-7; D gene: possibly TRBD1, on 6 matching bases. Sequences were derived from PBMCs, sampled at surgery. The TCR sequence derives from a female donor with early-stage non-small cell lung cancer. The CDR3 protein: CASSPPGGRERYEQYF. In nucleotide form, the sequence is TGTGCCAGCAGTCCCCCTGGGGGCAGGGAAAGGTACGAGCAGTACTTC.